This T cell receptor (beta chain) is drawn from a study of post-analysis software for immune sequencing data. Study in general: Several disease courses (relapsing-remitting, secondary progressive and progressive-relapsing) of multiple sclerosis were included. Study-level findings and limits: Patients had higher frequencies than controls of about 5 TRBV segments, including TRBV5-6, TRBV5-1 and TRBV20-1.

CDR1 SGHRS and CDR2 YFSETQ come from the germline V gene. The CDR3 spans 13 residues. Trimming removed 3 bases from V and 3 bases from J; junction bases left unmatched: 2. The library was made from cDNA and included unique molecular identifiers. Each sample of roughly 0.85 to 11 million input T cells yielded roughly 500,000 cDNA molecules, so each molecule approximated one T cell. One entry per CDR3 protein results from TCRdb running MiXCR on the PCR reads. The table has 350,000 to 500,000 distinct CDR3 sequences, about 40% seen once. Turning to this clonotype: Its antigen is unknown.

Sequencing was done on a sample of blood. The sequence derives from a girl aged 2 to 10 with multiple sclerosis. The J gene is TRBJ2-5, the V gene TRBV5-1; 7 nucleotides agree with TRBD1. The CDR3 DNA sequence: TGCGCCAGCAGCTACACAGGGGAAGAGACCCAGTACTTC. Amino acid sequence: CASSYTGEETQYF.